The 10 T cell receptor beta chains given below trace back to one sample, sequenced in a study of cytomegalovirus exposure and HLA in healthy donors. The PCR was carried out with 60 Vbeta primers and 13 Jbeta primers. Assay: immunoSEQ multiplex PCR; the TCRdb copy retains only in-frame clones and omits some. This table has approximately 110,000 clones, approximately 79% appearing once. The specimen was PBMCs. The origin of the receptors is a woman aged 40 to 50 in good health and CMV-seronegative.

This chain links TRBV7-9 with TRBJ2-1; TRBD2 agrees at 9 bases. CDR1 is SEHNR and CDR2 is FQNEAQ in the germline V gene (reference sequence). This CDR3 is built from 15 residues. J gave up 14 bases and V 0 bases, and 11 bases lay outside the gene matches. The CDR3 DNA follows: TGTGCCAGCAGCTTAGCCCCTTTAGCGGGGGCCCCAGAGTTCTTC. This sequence encodes CASSLAPLAGAPEFF.

About this clone: At the DNA level, this CDR3 is encoded by other sequences in the same sample as well. The V and J genes are TRBV7-6 and TRBJ2-7; D might be TRBD1 (5 bases). Germline V gives CDR1 SGHVS, CDR2 FNYEAQ. Trimming stripped 4 bases from V and 4 bases from J, with 14 bases between. The CDR3 length is 14 residues. The CDR3 sequence: CASSSGQGRYEQYF. CDR3 nucleotides: TGTGCCAGCAGCTCCGGGCAGGGCCGGTACGAGCAGTACTTC.

This clone was counted a single time. This chain uses TRBV5-6 with TRBJ2-5; possible D gene TRBD2, 7 bases. The end of the DNA aligns better with TRBJ2-7, so the J call may be wrong. Germline loops: CDR1 SGHDT, CDR2 YYEEEE. This CDR3 contains 13 residues. CDR3: CASSWGGRGEQYF. As DNA, the CDR3 is TGTGCCAGCAGCTGGGGGGGCAGGGGCGAGCAGTACTTC.

The chain carries TRBV7-2 and TRBJ2-3, with TRBD2 matching over 11 bases. The CDR3 runs 17 residues. Germline assignment: CDR1 SGHTA and CDR2 FQGNSA. Germline trimming cut 3 bases from V and 6 bases from J; bases unmatched to any gene: 11. CDR3 in DNA: TGTGCCAGCAGCTTCGCTAGCGGGGGGACCTCCGGGGATACGCAGTATTTT. As protein: CASSFASGGTSGDTQYF.

The chain carries TRBV2 and TRBJ2-1; 9 bases are shared with TRBD2. Germline CDR1 reads SNHLY; CDR2 reads FYNNEI. This CDR3 comprises 16 residues. J gave up 6 bases and V 4 bases, and 10 bases lay outside the gene matches. CDR3 protein: CASSASAIAGVNEQFF. CDR3 DNA sequence: TGTGCCAGCAGTGCCTCAGCCATAGCGGGAGTCAATGAGCAGTTCTTC. The entire variable domain, with the rest obtained from reference TRBV2 and TRBJ2-1, is as follows: EPEVTQTPSHQVTQMGQEVILRCVPISNHLYFYWYRQILGQKVEFLVSFYNNEISEKSEIFDDQFSVERPDGSNFTLKIRSTKLEDSAMYFCASSASAIAGVNEQFFGPGTRLTVL.

The chain joins TRBV7-9 to TRBJ2-7, with 7 positions matching TRBD1. V was clipped by 1 base and J by 6 bases; unmatched bases: 6. Germline V gene sequence: CDR1 SEHNR, CDR2 FQNEAQ (reference sequence). The CDR3 contains 14 residues. The DNA of the CDR3 is TGTGCCAGCAGCTTAGTAGGGGGCCCGGGCGAGCAGTACTTC. It translates to CASSLVGGPGEQYF.

The chain employs TRBV5-1 and TRBJ2-5, with TRBD2 matching 12 bases. This CDR3 has 16 residues. The germline CDR1 and CDR2 sequences are SGHRS and YFSETQ. V was clipped by 0 bases and J by 4 bases; unmatched bases: 4. The CDR3 region is CASSLASGGAGETQYF. CDR3 coding DNA: TGCGCCAGCAGCTTGGCTAGCGGGGGGGCCGGAGAGACCCAGTACTTC.

The J gene is TRBJ2-1, the V gene TRBV7-2; 8 positions match TRBD1. Germline assignment: CDR1 SGHTA and CDR2 FQGNSA. The CDR3 loop spans 17 amino acids. After removal of 5 bases from V and 3 bases from J, the junction contained 12 bases not matched to a gene. The CDR3 nucleotides read TGTGCCAGCAGCCCACCGGGTGGCAGGGGGCTCTACAATGAGCAGTTCTTC. As protein: CASSPPGGRGLYNEQFF.

The chain uses TRBV18 and TRBJ1-6; no clear D. CDR1 is KGHSH, CDR2 LQKENI, per germline. The germline V and J ends were trimmed by 0 bases and 2 bases, with 17 bases remaining between them. CDR3 size: 19 residues. The CDR3 protein is CASSPPEWERDPYNSPLHF. For the CDR3, the DNA is TGTGCCAGCTCACCACCGGAGTGGGAGCGAGACCCCTATAATTCACCCCTCCACTTT. The full variable domain, its missing parts supplied by reference TRBV18 and TRBJ1-6, is NAGVMQNPRHLVRRRGQEARLRCSPMKGHSHVYWYRQLPEEGLKFMVYLQKENIIDESGMPKERFSAEFPKEGPSILRIQQVVRGDSAAYFCASSPPEWERDPYNSPLHFGNGTRLTVT.

The CDR3 spells CASSFPGAAKEQYF. CDR3 nucleotides: TGTGCCAGCAGCTTTCCCGGAGCGGCGAAAGAGCAGTACTTC. The chain employs TRBV7-9 and TRBJ2-7; possibly TRBD2 for D (5 bases). Trimming shortened V by 3 bases and J by 7 bases, and 16 bases separated the two germline ends. The CDR3 covers 14 residues. Germline V lookup: CDR1 SEHNR, CDR2 FQNEAQ (reference sequence). The full variable domain, its missing parts supplied by reference TRBV7-9 and TRBJ2-7, is DTGVSQNPRHKITKRGQNVTFRCDPISEHNRLYWYRQTLGQGPEFLTYFQNEAQLEKSRLLSDRFSAERPKGSFSTLEIQRTEQGDSAMYLCASSFPGAAKEQYFGPGTRLTVT.